The present TCR beta chain was sequenced within a study of blood T cell repertoires in COVID-19. The overall study: From the United States, Italy and Spain came samples of acute and convalescent COVID-19.

The CDR3 consists of 15 residues. Germline V lookup: CDR1 MNHEY, CDR2 SMNVEV (reference sequence). The V end lost 1 base, the J end lost 1 base, and 11 bases lay between the germline ends. Profiling relied on immunoSEQ multiplex PCR, and the TCRdb table lists in-frame clones only, not all of them. In the table there are 200,000 to 300,000 clones, 84% of which are singletons. The chain employs TRBV27 and TRBJ2-7, with a weak D call TRBD2 (5 bases). The TCR sequence derives from a man aged 40-55 years who had recovered from COVID-19. The source material was peripheral blood. The CDR3 DNA sequence: TGTGCCAGCAGTTTATTTCCCGGGGTATCCTACGAGCAGTACTTC. Amino acids: CASSLFPGVSYEQYF.